This entry lists 29 T cell receptor beta chains sequenced from one sample in a study of blood T cells in healthy people across ages. For the second PCR, which ran for about 6 to 11 cycles, a sample-barcoded 5' primer and a J-beta primer mix were used. MiXCR, run by TCRdb on the 5' RACE reads, gives a single entry per CDR3 protein. The table includes 1.5 million to 2 million distinct CDR3 sequences, about 35% detected once. The sample comprised blood. The origin of the receptors is a woman aged 25 to 39 in good health.

The sample holds a few counts of this clonotype. The chain joins TRBV24-1 to TRBJ1-5; D is ambiguous. The CDR3 runs to 17 residues. CDR1 and CDR2 from the germline V gene are KGHDR and SFDVKD. The ends were cut back, 1 base at V and 0 bases at J, with 12 bases in the middle. CDR3 DNA: TGTGCCACCAGTGATTTACTCAGGTCTCCTAGCAATCAGCCCCAGCATTTT. It translates to CATSDLLRSPSNQPQHF.

The sample holds a few counts of this clonotype. The rearrangement joins TRBV5-1 to TRBJ2-3, with a tentative D call TRBD2 (6 bases). This CDR3 spans 16 amino acids. Trimming pared 2 bases from V and 4 bases from J, leaving 17 bases between. Germline CDR1 reads SGHRS; CDR2 reads YFSETQ. The DNA of the CDR3 is TGCGCCAGCAGCTTAACCCTAGCGAACCTGGCAGATACGCAGTATTTT. It is translated as CASSLTLANLADTQYF.

This clonotype was counted between two and nine times. The chain links TRBV7-9 to TRBJ1-1; 10 positions agree with TRBD1. Trimming cost V 5 bases and J 0 bases; bases outside gene matches: 12. This CDR3 region has 18 residues. Germline V gene data show CDR1 as SEHNR and CDR2 as FQNEAQ (reference sequence). CDR3 amino acids: CASSPGQGVVGMNTEAFF. As DNA, the CDR3 is TGTGCCAGCAGCCCCGGACAGGGGGTGGTGGGTATGAACACTGAAGCTTTCTTT.

The rearrangement links TRBV11-2 to TRBJ2-2; 9 bases agree with TRBD1. Unmatched junction bases numbered 13, after V lost 4 bases and J lost 4 bases. From germline, CDR1 is SGHAT and CDR2 FQNNGV. CDR3 length: 18 amino acids. For the CDR3, the DNA is TGTGCCAGCAGCTCCTATGCACGGACAGGGGTGTTCACCGGGGAGCTGTTTTTT. It codes for CASSSYARTGVFTGELFF.

With respect to this clonotype: The CDR3 end shows no conserved phenylalanine or tryptophan, and so a read error is likely. The rearrangement uses TRBV6-4 and TRBJ2-5, with TRBD2 as a possible D gene (7 bases). CDR3 length: 13 amino acids. The germline V gene has CDR1 MRHNA and CDR2 SNTAGT. V dropped 10 bases and J dropped 11 bases, with 23 bases sitting between them. CDR3 loop: CATSGEAGHGQYC. CDR3 nucleotides: TGTGCCACCTCTGGTGAAGCGGGACACGGGCAGTACTGC.

J is TRBJ2-5 and V is TRBV4-1, with 10 positions matching TRBD2. The germline V gene encodes CDR1 MGHRA and CDR2 YSYEKL. This CDR3 has 16 amino acids. V trimming: 1 base; J trimming: 7 bases; junction bases outside the gene matches: 9. The CDR3 spells CASSQAHGASGGTQYF. Written as DNA, the CDR3 is TGCGCCAGCAGCCAAGCCCACGGGGCTAGCGGGGGGACCCAGTACTTC.

This sequence joins TRBV9 and TRBJ2-3; D perhaps matches TRBD2 (6 bases). The CDR3 totals 15 residues. Germline V gene lookup returns CDR1 SGDLS and CDR2 YYNGEE. V was shortened by 1 base and J by 2 bases, with 11 bases between the two germline ends. The CDR3 spells CASSVWGRSTDTQYF. The CDR3, as DNA: TGTGCCAGCAGCGTATGGGGGAGGTCCACAGATACGCAGTATTTT.

Concerning this clonotype itself: Being one base from a much bigger clone, this may be a read error. The chain has TRBV29-1 and TRBJ2-1; tentative D call: TRBD1 (6 bases). CDR1 and CDR2 from the germline V gene are SQVTM and ANQGSEA. The CDR3 runs 13 residues. V was clipped by 5 bases and J by 9 bases, with 17 bases between them. The chain's CDR3 is CSVTYRADTEQFF. CDR3 in DNA: TGCAGCGTTACTTACAGGGCGGACACTGAGCAGTTCTTC.

This clonotype was counted at least ten times. This chain links TRBV7-2 with TRBJ2-5; D may be TRBD1 (6 bases). The germline V gene encodes CDR1 SGHTA and CDR2 FQGNSA. The CDR3 runs to 13 residues. V was trimmed by 5 bases and J by 7 bases, leaving 14 bases between them. The CDR3 is CASSLGAMRTQYF. For the CDR3, the DNA is TGTGCCAGCAGCCTGGGGGCGATGAGGACCCAGTACTTC.

There are a few counts of this clonotype. CDR3 region: CSAIPGQGLEQYF. DNA for the CDR3: TGCAGTGCTATTCCGGGACAGGGCCTCGAGCAGTACTTC. This chain connects TRBV20-1 to TRBJ2-7, with 9 bases aligning to TRBD1. Per the germline V gene, CDR1 is DFQATT and CDR2 is SNEGSKA (reference sequence). This CDR3 has 13 residues. Trimming took 4 bases from V and 6 from J; bases not matched to a gene: 7.

Turning to this clonotype: A read error may be the cause here, since a much bigger clone is one base away. The chain employs TRBV21-1 and TRBJ2-1; TRBD1 was called by the table and not checked on the DNA. TRBV21-1 is a listed pseudogene. This CDR3 has 16 amino acids. CDR3 protein: CASSKWWGGNYNEQFF. The CDR3 DNA is TGTGCCAGCAGCAAATGGTGGGGGGGGAACTACAATGAGCAGTTCTTC.

This clonotype showed up just once. The chain employs TRBV6-2 or TRBV6-3 and TRBJ2-5; a weak D match, TRBD2 (6 bases). The end of the DNA aligns better with TRBJ2-7, so the J call may be wrong. CDR1 and CDR2 from the germline V gene are MNHEY and SVGEGT. The CDR3 runs to 17 residues. The CDR3 here is CASNWFGRRDGKDEQYF. CDR3 nucleotides: TGTGCCAGCAACTGGTTTGGGAGGCGGGATGGTAAGGACGAGCAGTACTTC.

The chain uses TRBV7-9 and TRBJ2-1; D call uncertain. Germline V lookup: CDR1 SEHNR, CDR2 FQNEAQ (reference sequence). The CDR3 is 13 amino acids. V lost 1 base to trimming and J lost 13 bases, with 14 bases between them. This chain's CDR3 is CASSLDSRRIQFF. The CDR3 nucleotides are TGTGCCAGCAGCTTAGACAGTAGGCGGATACAGTTCTTC.

This clonotype occurred a few times. The CDR3 reads CASSFVPGSYEQYF. CDR3 bases: TGTGCCAGCAGCTTCGTACCGGGGTCCTACGAGCAGTACTTC. The chain combines TRBV7-8 with TRBJ2-7, with D tentatively TRBD2 (5 bases). In germline, CDR1 is SGHVS, CDR2 FQNEAQ. Between the trimmed V and J ends, which lost 3 bases and 1 base, there was a span of 10 bases. CDR3 length: 14 amino acids.

The chain links TRBV6-6 to TRBJ2-3, with 9 bases that match TRBD2. With V trimmed by 6 bases and J by 1 base, 5 bases remained unmatched. Germline CDR1 and CDR2: MNHNY and SVGAGI (reference sequence). This CDR3 has 15 residues. This CDR3 reads CASSRIAGGTDTQYF. The CDR3 coding sequence is TGTGCCAGCAGCCGGATAGCGGGGGGCACAGATACGCAGTATTTT.

The chain couples TRBV3-1 to TRBJ2-1, with D perhaps matching TRBD1 (6 bases). Trimming shortened V by 0 bases and J by 3 bases, and 24 bases separated the two germline ends. Germline values: CDR1 LGHDT, CDR2 YNNKEL (reference sequence). The CDR3 runs 20 residues. The CDR3 reads CASSQEKPITRGPIYNEQFF. CDR3 nucleotides: TGTGCCAGCAGCCAAGAGAAACCTATTACCAGGGGTCCCATCTACAATGAGCAGTTCTTC.

This clonotype was seen a few times. V is TRBV13 and J is TRBJ2-7, with D possibly being TRBD2 (6 bases). CDR1 and CDR2 (germline): PRHDT, FYEKMQ (reference sequence). V lost 5 bases and J 2 bases, leaving 16 bases between the germline ends. This CDR3 comprises 15 residues. CDR3 loop: CASSGSGVGAYEQYF. CDR3 nucleotides: TGTGCCAGCAGCGGCTCGGGAGTCGGGGCCTACGAGCAGTACTTC.

This clonotype appeared a few times. The chain links TRBV6-1 to TRBJ1-5; a weak D match, TRBD1 (5 bases). V lost 7 bases, J lost 7 bases, and 14 bases lay in between. There are 13 residues in the CDR3. Germline loops: CDR1 MNHNS, CDR2 SASEGT. DNA for the CDR3: TGTGCCAGCAACCCAGGGAAGAACCAGCCCCAGCATTTT. This encodes CASNPGKNQPQHF.

This chain connects TRBV27 to TRBJ2-5; 8 bases are shared with TRBD1. Germline CDR1 is MNHEY and CDR2 is SMNVEV (reference sequence). This CDR3 has 14 residues. J was trimmed by 13 bases and V by 6 bases; bases with no gene match: 16. The CDR3 sequence: CASSRGLRYNERYF. The CDR3 DNA sequence: TGTGCCAGCAGCAGGGGGCTCCGGTACAATGAGCGGTACTTC.

The V call is TRBV27, the J call TRBJ1-5; possibly TRBD1 for D (5 bases). The germline V gene has CDR1 MNHEY and CDR2 SMNVEV (reference sequence). V dropped 5 bases and J dropped 1 base, with 15 bases sitting between them. The CDR3 length is 16 residues. CDR3 protein: CASSPSMGESNQPQHF. CDR3 sequence (DNA): TGTGCCAGCAGTCCCTCGATGGGGGAGAGCAATCAGCCCCAGCATTTT.

The chain is built from TRBV7-2 and TRBJ2-7; D is ambiguous. Germline CDR1 SGHTA, CDR2 FQGNSA. With 1 base removed from V and 5 bases from J, the gap between germline ends came to 12 bases. There are 14 residues in the CDR3. The CDR3 DNA follows: TGTGCCAGCAGCTTAGAGGTTTCGGGTGACGAGCAGTACTTC. Translating gives CASSLEVSGDEQYF.

This clonotype was counted a few times. This rearrangement joins TRBV12-3 or TRBV12-4 to TRBJ2-7; D ambiguous. V lost 8 bases and J lost 1, with 15 bases in between. CDR3 length: 14 amino acids. Here the CDR3 reads CASALSSRSYEQYF. Here the CDR3 DNA reads TGTGCCAGCGCCCTTAGTAGCAGGTCCTACGAGCAGTACTTC.

This clonotype was observed a few times. The chain links TRBV5-1 to TRBJ2-1; 13 bases are a match to TRBD2. The germline gives CDR1 SGHRS, CDR2 YFSETQ. There are 17 residues in the CDR3. The V segment lost 1 base and the J segment 8 bases; nucleotides outside the gene matches: 9. DNA of the CDR3: TGCGCCAGCAGCTTGCAGACTAGCGGGAGGACCGTGGATGAGCAGTTCTTC. Its translation: CASSLQTSGRTVDEQFF.

This clonotype was counted many times. The J gene is TRBJ2-7, the V gene TRBV13, with D hard to call. Germline assignment: CDR1 PRHDT and CDR2 FYEKMQ (reference sequence). CDR3 length equals 13 residues. V was trimmed by 3 bases and J by 4 bases, leaving 10 bases between them. The CDR3 nucleotides read TGTGCCAGCAGCTTTCCAGGCCAATACGAGCAGTACTTC. Translated: CASSFPGQYEQYF.

The rearrangement uses TRBV12-5 and TRBJ1-2, with D perhaps TRBD1 (6 bases). V was cut by 3 bases and J by 8 bases, with 13 bases left in between. This CDR3 spans 13 amino acids. Per the germline V gene, CDR1 is LGHNT and CDR2 is FRNRAP. The CDR3 nucleotides are TGTGCTAGTGGTTTTGGGGGCTTGAGCGGCTACACCTTC. Residues: CASGFGGLSGYTF.

This clonotype has more than one count but fewer than ten. This sequence joins TRBV6-6 and TRBJ1-5, with 7 positions matching TRBD1. The V and J ends lost 5 bases and 3 bases, in that order; junction bases with no gene match: 7. Germline CDR1 MNHNY, CDR2 SVGAGI (reference sequence). The CDR3 extends over 15 amino acids. The CDR3 spells CASSPGQSHNQPQHF. The DNA for the CDR3 is TGTGCCAGCAGTCCGGGACAGTCACACAATCAGCCCCAGCATTTT.

The rearrangement joins TRBV9 to TRBJ2-1; D ambiguous. The CDR3 consists of 14 residues. In germline, CDR1 is SGDLS, CDR2 YYNGEE. V was cut by 4 bases and J by 5 bases, with 13 bases left in between. CDR3 DNA: TGTGCCAGCAGCCTCGAGTGGTACAACAATGAGCAGTTCTTC. This codes for CASSLEWYNNEQFF.

The rearrangement joins TRBV6-2 or TRBV6-3 to TRBJ2-3; D not certain. Looked up from germline, CDR1 is MNHEY and CDR2 is SVGEGT. The CDR3 contains 14 residues. Trimming removed 2 bases from V and 6 bases from J, with 12 bases in between. The chain's CDR3 is CASSYPRPGDTQYF. The CDR3 coding sequence is TGTGCCAGCAGTTACCCTAGGCCTGGGGATACGCAGTATTTT.

The rearrangement joins TRBV6-1 to TRBJ2-7; TRBD1 matches at 8 bases. Germline values: CDR1 MNHNS, CDR2 SASEGT. The CDR3 spans 15 residues. The J segment lost 4 bases and the V segment lost 1 base, leaving 6 bases of the junction unmatched. The CDR3 sequence: CASSEVGRGPYEQYF. The CDR3, as DNA: TGTGCCAGCAGTGAAGTCGGCAGGGGGCCTTACGAGCAGTACTTC.